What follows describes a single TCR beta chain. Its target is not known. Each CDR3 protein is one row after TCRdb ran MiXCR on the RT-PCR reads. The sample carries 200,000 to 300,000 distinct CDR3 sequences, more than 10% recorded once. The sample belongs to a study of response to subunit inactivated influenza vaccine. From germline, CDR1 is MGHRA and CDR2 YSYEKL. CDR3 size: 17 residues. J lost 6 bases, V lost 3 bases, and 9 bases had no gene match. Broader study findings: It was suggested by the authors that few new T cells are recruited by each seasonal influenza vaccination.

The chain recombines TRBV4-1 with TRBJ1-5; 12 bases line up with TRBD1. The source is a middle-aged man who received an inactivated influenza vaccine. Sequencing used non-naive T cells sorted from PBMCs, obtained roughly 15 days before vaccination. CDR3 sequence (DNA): TGCGCCAGCAGCCACCCAATCTGGGACAGGGGGCGTCAGCCCCAGCATTTT. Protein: CASSHPIWDRGRQPQHF.